The clone carrying this T cell receptor beta chain was observed a single time. The antigen remains undetermined. Genomic DNA in a quantity of around 2 micrograms was derived from cryopreserved PBMCs for TCR beta libraries. The CDR3 loop spans 11 amino acids. V was pared by 7 bases and J by 1 base, with 4 bases between. Germline V gives CDR1 SGDLS, CDR2 YYNGEE. The data were obtained in a study of cytotoxic CD8 clonotypes in ibrutinib-treated CLL. Points from the study as a whole: Contraction or stability on treatment was seen for public clonotypes, which were uncommon. Samples were collected at differing times from sustained-remission and progressing patients.

Investigators sought sequencing depths of between 1 in 200,000 and 1 in 1 million T cells. Libraries were prepared by immunoSEQ multiplex PCR; TCRdb keeps only in-frame clonotypes and omits some of them. The sample consists of 150,000 or so clones, roughly 77% of them appearing once. The TCR sequence derives from a human donor with chronic lymphocytic leukemia. The J gene is TRBJ2-3, the V gene TRBV9; D is undetermined. The sequencing used PBMCs, collected after 12 months of ibrutinib treatment. CDR3: CASGGTDTQYF. The CDR3 nucleotides read TGTGCCAGCGGGGGCACAGATACGCAGTATTTT.